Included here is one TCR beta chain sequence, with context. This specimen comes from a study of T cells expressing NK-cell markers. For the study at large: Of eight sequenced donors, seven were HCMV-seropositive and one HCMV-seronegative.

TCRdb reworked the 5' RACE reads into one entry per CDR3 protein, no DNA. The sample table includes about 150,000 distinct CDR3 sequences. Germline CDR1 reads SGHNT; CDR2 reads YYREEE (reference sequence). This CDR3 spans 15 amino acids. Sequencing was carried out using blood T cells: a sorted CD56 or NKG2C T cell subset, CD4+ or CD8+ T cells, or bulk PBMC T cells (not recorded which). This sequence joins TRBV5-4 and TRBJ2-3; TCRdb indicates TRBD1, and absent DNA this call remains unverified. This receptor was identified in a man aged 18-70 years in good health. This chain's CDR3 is CASSAIQGSTDTQYF.